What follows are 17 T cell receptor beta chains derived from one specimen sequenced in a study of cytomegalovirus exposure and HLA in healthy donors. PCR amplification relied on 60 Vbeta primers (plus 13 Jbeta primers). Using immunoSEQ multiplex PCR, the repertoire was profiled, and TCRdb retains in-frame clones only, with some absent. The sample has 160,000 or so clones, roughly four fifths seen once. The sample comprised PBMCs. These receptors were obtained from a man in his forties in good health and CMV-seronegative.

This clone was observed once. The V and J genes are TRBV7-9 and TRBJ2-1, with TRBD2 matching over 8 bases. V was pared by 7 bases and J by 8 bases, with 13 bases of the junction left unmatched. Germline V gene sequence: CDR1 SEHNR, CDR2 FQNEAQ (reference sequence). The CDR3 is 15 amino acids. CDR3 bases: TGTGCCAGCACCAGCGACTTAGCGGGGCCCGATGAGCAGTTCTTC. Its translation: CASTSDLAGPDEQFF.

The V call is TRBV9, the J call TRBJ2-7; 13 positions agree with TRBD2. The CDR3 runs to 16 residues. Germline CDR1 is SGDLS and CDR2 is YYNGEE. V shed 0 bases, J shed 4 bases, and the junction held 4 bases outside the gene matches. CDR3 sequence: CASSVGTSGRMYEQYF. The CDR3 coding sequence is TGTGCCAGCAGCGTAGGGACTAGCGGGAGAATGTACGAGCAGTACTTC.

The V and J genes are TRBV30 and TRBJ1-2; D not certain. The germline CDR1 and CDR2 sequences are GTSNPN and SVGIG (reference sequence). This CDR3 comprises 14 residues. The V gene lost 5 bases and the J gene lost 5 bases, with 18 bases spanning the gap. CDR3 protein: CAWENGQVFYGYTF. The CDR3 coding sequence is TGTGCCTGGGAGAATGGCCAGGTTTTTTATGGCTACACCTTC.

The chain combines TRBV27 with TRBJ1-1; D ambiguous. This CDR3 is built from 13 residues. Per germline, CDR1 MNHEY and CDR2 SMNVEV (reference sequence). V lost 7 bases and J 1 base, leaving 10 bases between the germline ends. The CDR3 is CASTDPGNTEAFF. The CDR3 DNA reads TGTGCCAGCACTGACCCAGGGAACACTGAAGCTTTCTTT.

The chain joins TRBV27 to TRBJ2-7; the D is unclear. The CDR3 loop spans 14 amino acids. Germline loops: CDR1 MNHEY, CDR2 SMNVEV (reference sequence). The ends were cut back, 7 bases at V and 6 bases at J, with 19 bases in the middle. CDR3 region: CASISRGPPLEQYF. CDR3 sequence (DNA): TGTGCCAGCATCTCTCGTGGGCCTCCCCTCGAGCAGTACTTC.

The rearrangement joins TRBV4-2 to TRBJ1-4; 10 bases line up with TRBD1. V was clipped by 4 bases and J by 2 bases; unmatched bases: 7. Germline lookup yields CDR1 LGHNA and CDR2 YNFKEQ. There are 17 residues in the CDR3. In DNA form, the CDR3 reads TGTGCCAGCAGCCTACCACCGGGACAGGGGACTAATGAAAAACTGTTTTTT. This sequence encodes CASSLPPGQGTNEKLFF.

CDR3 residues: CASSVNREDTQYF. CDR3 nucleotides: TGTGCCAGCAGTGTGAATCGGGAAGATACGCAGTATTTT. V gene TRBV2 combines with J gene TRBJ2-3, with D possibly TRBD2 on 5 matching bases. The CDR3 length is 13 residues. Germline CDR1 reads SNHLY; CDR2 reads FYNNEI. Between the trimmed V and J ends, which lost 4 bases and 5 bases, there was a span of 10 bases.

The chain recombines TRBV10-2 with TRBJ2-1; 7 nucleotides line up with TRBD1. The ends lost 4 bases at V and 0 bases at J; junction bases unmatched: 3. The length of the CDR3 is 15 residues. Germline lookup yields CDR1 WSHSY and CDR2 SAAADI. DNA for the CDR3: TGCGCCAGCAGTGTGGGGACAGTCTCCTACAATGAGCAGTTCTTC. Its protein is CASSVGTVSYNEQFF.

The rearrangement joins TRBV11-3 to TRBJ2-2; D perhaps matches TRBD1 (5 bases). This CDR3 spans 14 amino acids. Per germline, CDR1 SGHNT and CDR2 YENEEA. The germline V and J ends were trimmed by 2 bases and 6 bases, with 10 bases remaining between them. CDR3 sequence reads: CASSLSRVAGELFF. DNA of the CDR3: TGTGCCAGCAGCTTAAGCAGGGTGGCCGGGGAGCTGTTTTTT.

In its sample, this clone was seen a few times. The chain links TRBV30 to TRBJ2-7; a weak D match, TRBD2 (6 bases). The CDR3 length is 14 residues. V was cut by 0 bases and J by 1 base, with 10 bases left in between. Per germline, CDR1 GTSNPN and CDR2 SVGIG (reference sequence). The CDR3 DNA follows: TGTGCCTGGAGTGTACTAGCCGATTCCTACGAGCAGTACTTC. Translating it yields CAWSVLADSYEQYF.

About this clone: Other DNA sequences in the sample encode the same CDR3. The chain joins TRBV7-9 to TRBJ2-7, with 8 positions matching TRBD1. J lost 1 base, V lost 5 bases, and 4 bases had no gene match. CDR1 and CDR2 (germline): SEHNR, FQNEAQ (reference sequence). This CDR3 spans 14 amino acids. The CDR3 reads CASSRQGFSYEQYF. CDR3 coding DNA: TGTGCCAGCAGCCGACAGGGGTTTTCCTACGAGCAGTACTTC.

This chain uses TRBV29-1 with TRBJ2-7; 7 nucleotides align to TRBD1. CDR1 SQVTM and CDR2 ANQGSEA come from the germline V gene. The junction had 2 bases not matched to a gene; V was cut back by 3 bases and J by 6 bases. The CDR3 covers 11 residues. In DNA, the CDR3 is TGCAGCGTTGAGTCAGGGGGCGAGCAGTACGTC. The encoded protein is CSVESGGEQYV.

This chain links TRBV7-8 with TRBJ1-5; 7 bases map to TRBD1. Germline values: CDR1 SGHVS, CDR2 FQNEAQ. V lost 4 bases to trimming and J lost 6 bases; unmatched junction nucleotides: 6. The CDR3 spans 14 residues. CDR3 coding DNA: TGTGCCAGCAGCTCGACAGGGTTGCGTCAGCCCCAGCATTTT. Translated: CASSSTGLRQPQHF.

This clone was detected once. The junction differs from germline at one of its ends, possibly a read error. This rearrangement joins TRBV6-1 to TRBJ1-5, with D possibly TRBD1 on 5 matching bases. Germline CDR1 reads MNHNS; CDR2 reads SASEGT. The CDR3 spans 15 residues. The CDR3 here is CATSWGGRGNQPQHF. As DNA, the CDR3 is TGTGCCACCAGTTGGGGGGGACGGGGCAATCAGCCCCAGCATTTT.

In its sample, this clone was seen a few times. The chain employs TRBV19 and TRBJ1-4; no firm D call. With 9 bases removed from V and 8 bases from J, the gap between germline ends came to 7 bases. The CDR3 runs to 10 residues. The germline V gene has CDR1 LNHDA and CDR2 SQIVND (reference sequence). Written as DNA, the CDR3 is TGTGCCAGCGGGAGGGAAAAACTGTTTTTT. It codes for CASGREKLFF.

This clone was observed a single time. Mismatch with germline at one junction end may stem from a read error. The CDR3 is CSSSLASGHGGNTIYF. CDR3 bases: TGTTCCAGCAGCTTAGCGTCGGGACACGGTGGAAACACCATATATTTT. This chain joins TRBV7-9 and TRBJ1-3; D perhaps matches TRBD1 (6 bases). Germline V CDR1 and CDR2: SEHNR, FQNEAQ (reference sequence). The CDR3 is made up of 16 amino acids.

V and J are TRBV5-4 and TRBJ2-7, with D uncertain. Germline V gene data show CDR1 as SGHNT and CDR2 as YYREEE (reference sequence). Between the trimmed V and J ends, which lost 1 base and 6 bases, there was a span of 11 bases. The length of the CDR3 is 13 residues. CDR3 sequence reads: CASSLFLVSEQYF. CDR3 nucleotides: TGTGCCAGCAGCTTGTTCCTAGTTAGCGAGCAGTACTTC.